The sequence of this T cell receptor (beta chain) was determined in a study of CD8 T cells in Susac syndrome. The table lists this clonotype with a count of one. What it binds is not known. Sequencing of TCR beta was carried out in blood CD8+ and CD4+ T cells. The germline V gene encodes CDR1 DFQATT and CDR2 SNEGSKA (reference sequence). The CDR3 runs 16 residues. Trimming took 4 bases from V and 0 from J; bases not matched to a gene: 8. Study results and caveats: Regarding the TCR sequencing and HLA analysis, the study admitted that a relatively small number of individuals were involved.

Roughly 0.45 to 1 ug RNA was reverse transcribed with random hexamers. In TCRdb, the immunoSEQ multiplex PCR reads were re-called with MiXCR into one record per CDR3 protein. This table holds some 100,000 distinct CDR3 sequences, 85% to 95% found once. The chain couples TRBV20-1 to TRBJ1-5; TRBD1 aligns across 8 bases. The source is a human donor with multiple sclerosis. The specimen sequenced was CD4+ T cells from PBMCs. CDR3 protein: CSATAGTGSSNQPQHF. The DNA for the CDR3 is TGCAGTGCTACTGCCGGGACAGGATCTAGCAATCAGCCCCAGCATTTT.